Shown below are 13 T cell receptor beta chains from a single sample sequenced in a study of CD8+ T cells in alopecia areata. RNA was extracted and reverse transcribed into cDNA as the sequencing template. Method: immunoSEQ multiplex PCR; TCRdb's copy keeps in-frame clones and lacks some. The sample lists about 130,000 clones, roughly 64% seen once, with roughly 6.5% in the top ten. This specimen consisted of CD4+ T cells sorted from blood, obtained at week 0. The receptors come from a human donor with alopecia areata.

This clone was picked up a small number of times. The J gene is TRBJ2-3, the V gene TRBV6-6; D may correspond to TRBD1 or TRBD2 (6 bases each). Trimming took off 6 bases at V and 4 bases at J, with 14 bases between the two ends. This CDR3 contains 14 residues. From germline, CDR1 is MNHNY and CDR2 SVGAGI (reference sequence). The DNA of the CDR3 is TGTGCCAGCAGGTGGGGGGCTACAGCAGATACGCAGTATTTT. It codes for CASRWGATADTQYF.

V usage is TRBV10-3 and J usage is TRBJ1-5; unclear D gene. CDR1 is ENHRY and CDR2 is SYGVKD in the germline V gene. The CDR3 covers 14 residues. Trimming pared 10 bases from V and 5 bases from J, leaving 18 bases between. The CDR3 is CATGNEVRDQPQHF. The CDR3 nucleotides read TGTGCCACCGGGAATGAGGTTCGGGATCAGCCCCAGCATTTT.

V gene TRBV11-2 combines with J gene TRBJ2-4, with D uncertain. V dropped 5 bases and J dropped 0 bases, with 8 bases sitting between them. The CDR3 is made up of 14 amino acids. CDR1 is SGHAT, CDR2 FQNNGV, per germline. The CDR3 DNA is TGTGCCAGCAGCCCCTCTGAAGCCAAAAACATTCAGTACTTC. This translates into CASSPSEAKNIQYF.

The chain links TRBV15 to TRBJ2-3; D is possibly TRBD1 or TRBD2 (5 bases each). V was trimmed by 3 bases and J by 0 bases, leaving 13 bases between them. This CDR3 spans 16 amino acids. Germline V gives CDR1 LNHNV, CDR2 YYDKDF (reference sequence). CDR3 nucleotide sequence: TGTGCCACCAGCAGCGGATACGGGGACAGCACAGATACGCAGTATTTT. This codes for CATSSGYGDSTDTQYF.

The chain couples TRBV29-1 to TRBJ1-6, with D maybe TRBD1 (6 bases). V was shortened by 7 bases and J by 7 bases, with 20 bases between the two germline ends. CDR1 and CDR2 from the germline V gene are SQVTM and ANQGSEA. This CDR3 spans 15 amino acids. This CDR3 is CSGVQGYVRNSPLHF. The DNA for the CDR3 is TGCAGCGGTGTACAGGGTTACGTGCGGAATTCACCCCTCCACTTT.

J is TRBJ1-1 and V is TRBV7-2, with D uncertain. V lost 3 bases and J 5 bases, leaving 10 bases between the germline ends. The CDR3 is made up of 13 amino acids. CDR1 and CDR2 (germline): SGHTA, FQGNSA. In nucleotides, the CDR3 is TGTGCCAGCAGCTTTAGCGGGGAGACTGAAGCTTTCTTT. Translating gives CASSFSGETEAFF.

CDR3 nucleotide sequence: TGTGCCACCAGCAGAGAGGCCGGGGAGCTGTTTTTT. Its translation is CATSREAGELFF. The genes are TRBV15 and TRBJ2-2; D unresolved. Per germline, CDR1 LNHNV and CDR2 YYDKDF (reference sequence). There are 12 residues in the CDR3. V was shortened by 0 bases and J by 6 bases, with 2 bases between the two germline ends.

In the case of this clone: The sample contains more than one DNA sequence encoding this CDR3. The chain is built from TRBV25-1 and TRBJ1-2; D is perhaps TRBD1 (6 bases). Trimming took 2 bases from V and 2 from J, leaving 6 bases between them. The CDR3 consists of 13 residues. The germline gives CDR1 MGHDK, CDR2 SYGVNS. CDR3 DNA sequence: TGTGCCAGCAGTGAAACAGGGAACTATGGCTACACCTTC. Amino acid sequence: CASSETGNYGYTF.

This sequence joins TRBV4-2 and TRBJ2-1; 7 bases line up with TRBD1. Germline values: CDR1 LGHNA, CDR2 YNFKEQ. With V trimmed by 3 bases and J by 5 bases, 10 bases remained unmatched. CDR3 length: 16 amino acids. CDR3 loop: CASSQAGQGENNEQFF. The CDR3 nucleotides are TGTGCCAGCAGCCAGGCAGGGCAGGGGGAGAACAATGAGCAGTTCTTC.

This chain uses TRBV10-3 with TRBJ1-6; TRBD1 matches 9 bases. CDR3 length: 14 amino acids. The J segment lost 7 bases and the V segment lost 3 bases, leaving 1 base of the junction unmatched. The germline gives CDR1 ENHRY, CDR2 SYGVKD. CDR3 in amino acids: CAISDDRGNSPLHF. The CDR3 DNA is TGTGCCATCAGTGATGACAGGGGGAATTCACCCCTCCACTTT.

CDR3 residues: CSVDGGWNYGYTF. CDR3 nucleotides: TGCAGCGTTGATGGGGGGTGGAACTATGGCTACACCTTC. The rearrangement uses TRBV29-1 and TRBJ1-2; TRBD1 is a possible D gene (5 bases). Germline CDR1 reads SQVTM; CDR2 reads ANQGSEA. Trimming shortened V by 3 bases and J by 2 bases, and 10 bases separated the two germline ends. The CDR3 is 13 residues long. The whole variable domain, remainder taken from reference TRBV29-1 and TRBJ1-2, is SAVISQKPSRDICQRGTSLTIQCQVDSQVTMMFWYRQQPGQSLTLIATANQGSEATYESGFVIDKFPISRPNLTFSTLTVSNMSPEDSSIYLCSVDGGWNYGYTFGSGTRLTVV.

The chain links TRBV30 to TRBJ2-2; 9 positions agree with TRBD1. This CDR3 comprises 12 residues. Unmatched junction bases numbered 4, after V lost 8 bases and J lost 6 bases. Germline V gives CDR1 GTSNPN, CDR2 SVGIG (reference sequence). The CDR3 DNA is TGTGCCGCGAACAGGGGGCCCGGGGAGCTGTTTTTT. Protein sequence: CAANRGPGELFF.

This clone was seen only a few times. The V gene is TRBV7-2, the J gene TRBJ1-5; D is perhaps TRBD1 (5 bases). Germline assignment: CDR1 SGHTA and CDR2 FQGNSA. There are 14 residues in the CDR3. V dropped 5 bases and J dropped 5 bases, with 13 bases sitting between them. The CDR3 is CASSQAQGDQPQHF. CDR3 bases: TGTGCCAGCAGCCAAGCCCAGGGAGATCAGCCCCAGCATTTT. The whole variable domain, remainder taken from reference TRBV7-2 and TRBJ1-5, is GAGVSQSPSNKVTEKGKDVELRCDPISGHTALYWYRQSLGQGLEFLIYFQGNSAPDKSGLPSDRFSAERTGGSVSTLTIQRTQQEDSAVYLCASSQAQGDQPQHFGDGTRLSIL.